The 21 T cell receptor beta chains in this list originate from one sample, sequenced in a study of T cells in Graves' hyperthyroidism and ophthalmopathy. The source material, RNA transcripts, was used to amplify TCR beta CDR3 regions. TCR CDR3 underwent first-round RT-PCR with the HTBI primer set. MiXCR, run by TCRdb on the multiplex PCR reads, gives a single entry per CDR3 protein. Of some 300,000 distinct CDR3 sequences listed, roughly 13% are singletons. Specimen: blood. The receptors were sampled from a woman in her forties with Graves' hyperthyroidism.

In this sample, this clonotype turned up a few times. One end of the junction is discordant with germline, which a read error may explain. The chain couples TRBV5-1 to TRBJ1-3; the D gene is possibly TRBD1 (5 bases). The germline V gene encodes CDR1 SGHRS and CDR2 YFSETQ. The CDR3 has 13 residues. CDR3 nucleotides: TGTGCCAGCAGTCGGCGGGACGGACACACCATATATTTT. This gives the protein CASSRRDGHTIYF.

This clonotype has ten or more counts. The chain employs TRBV6-1 and TRBJ1-4; D is uncertain. The CDR3 consists of 14 residues. V dropped 1 base and J dropped 6 bases, with 9 bases sitting between them. Germline loops: CDR1 MNHNS, CDR2 SASEGT. CDR3 DNA: TGTGCCAGCAGTGAAGGGCAGCCATATGAAAAACTGTTTTTT. Its translation: CASSEGQPYEKLFF.

This clonotype was counted ten times or more. The gene calls are TRBV20-1 and TRBJ2-1, with 11 nucleotides matching TRBD2. Germline CDR1 DFQATT, CDR2 SNEGSKA (reference sequence). This CDR3 spans 17 amino acids. Trimming took 3 bases from V and 5 from J; bases not matched to a gene: 12. The CDR3 sequence: CSARAPLGTSGNNEQFF. CDR3 DNA sequence: TGCAGTGCTAGGGCACCACTTGGGACTAGCGGCAACAATGAGCAGTTCTTC.

This clonotype was picked up many times. The chain carries TRBV2 and TRBJ2-1, with D possibly matching TRBD2 (6 bases). V was pared by 3 bases and J by 12 bases, with 9 bases between. Germline lookup yields CDR1 SNHLY and CDR2 FYNNEI. The CDR3 covers 11 residues. The CDR3: CASSDPGRQFF. In nucleotides, the CDR3 is TGTGCCAGCAGTGACCCCGGGAGGCAGTTCTTC.

This clonotype appeared many times. The V and J genes are TRBV4-1 and TRBJ1-1; D not resolved. V was clipped by 1 base and J by 1 base, with 10 bases between them. The germline gives CDR1 MGHRA, CDR2 YSYEKL. The CDR3 extends over 15 amino acids. CDR3 DNA sequence: TGCGCCAGCAGCCAAGTTCACCAGGCGAACACTGAAGCTTTCTTT. This translates into CASSQVHQANTEAFF.

This clonotype occurred many times. The chain links TRBV11-1 to TRBJ2-1; 8 bases align to TRBD2. V was clipped by 5 bases and J by 2 bases; unmatched bases: 5. Germline CDR1 reads SGHAT; CDR2 reads FQDESV (reference sequence). The CDR3 has 15 residues. CDR3 sequence reads: CASSILAETYNEQFF. DNA for the CDR3: TGTGCCAGCAGCATACTAGCGGAGACCTACAATGAGCAGTTCTTC.

In this sample, this clonotype turned up many times. The chain is built from TRBV2 and TRBJ2-1; D is ambiguous. Germline V CDR1 and CDR2: SNHLY, FYNNEI. Trimming stripped 4 bases from V and 8 bases from J, with 15 bases between. CDR3 length: 14 residues. The CDR3 is CASSVQQTSDEQFF. DNA for the CDR3: TGTGCCAGCAGTGTACAGCAAACGAGCGATGAGCAGTTCTTC.

This clonotype has just a few counts. V usage is TRBV4-1 and J usage is TRBJ2-1; tentatively, D is TRBD2 (5 bases). V gave up 4 bases and J gave up 10 bases, with 23 bases separating them. Germline values: CDR1 MGHRA, CDR2 YSYEKL. CDR3 length equals 16 residues. The CDR3 spells CASSPNSRESLSEQFF. The CDR3 bases are TGCGCCAGCAGCCCCAATTCGAGGGAATCTCTCTCCGAGCAGTTCTTC.

The chain couples TRBV2 to TRBJ1-2, with D unresolved. The CDR3 sequence is 12 residues long. Deletions cut 3 bases from V and 5 bases from J, with 7 bases between. CDR1 and CDR2 from the germline V gene are SNHLY and FYNNEI. The CDR3, as DNA: TGTGCCAGCAGTGATGGAGGGTATGGCTACACCTTC. Protein sequence: CASSDGGYGYTF.

This clonotype was seen repeatedly, ten times or more. The chain employs TRBV7-9 and TRBJ2-7; possible D gene TRBD1, 5 bases. CDR1 is SEHNR and CDR2 is FQNEAQ in the germline V gene (reference sequence). V lost 1 base, J lost 2 bases, and 12 bases lay in between. The CDR3 has 15 residues. The CDR3 nucleotides are TGTGCCAGCAGCTTAGGTAGTACAGGAACCTACGAGCAGTACTTC. Translation: CASSLGSTGTYEQYF.

At least ten counts were recorded for this clonotype. The chain combines TRBV5-1 with TRBJ1-1; D unresolved. The CDR3 contains 12 residues. V was shortened by 8 bases and J by 1 base, with 9 bases between the two germline ends. Germline CDR1 reads SGHRS; CDR2 reads YFSETQ. CDR3 residues: CARKTKNTEAFF. In DNA, the CDR3 is TGCGCCAGGAAGACGAAGAACACTGAAGCTTTCTTT. Together with reference TRBV5-1 and TRBJ1-1, the CDR3 gives the full variable domain: KAGVTQTPRYLIKTRGQQVTLSCSPISGHRSVSWYQQTPGQGLQFLFEYFSETQRNKGNFPGRFSGRQFSNSRSEMNVSTLELGDSALYLCARKTKNTEAFFGQGTRLTVV.

This clonotype showed up many times. The chain is built from TRBV10-3 and TRBJ2-3; D possibly corresponds to TRBD2 (5 bases). The CDR3 has 15 residues. CDR1 is ENHRY, CDR2 SYGVKD, per germline. Trimming cost V 2 bases and J 1 base, with 10 bases left between them. This chain's CDR3 is CAISENGLRTDTQYF. CDR3 DNA: TGTGCCATCAGTGAGAATGGACTTCGCACAGATACGCAGTATTTT.

This clonotype has ten or more counts. V gene TRBV2 combines with J gene TRBJ2-7; TRBD2 aligns across 10 bases. The germline V gene has CDR1 SNHLY and CDR2 FYNNEI. V lost 8 bases to trimming and J lost 7 bases; unmatched junction nucleotides: 8. CDR3 length: 13 residues. In DNA form, the CDR3 reads TGTGCCAGCGTACAACTAGCGGGAAGAGAGCAGTACTTC. It codes for CASVQLAGREQYF. Full variable domain (rest looked up from reference TRBV2 and TRBJ2-7): EPEVTQTPSHQVTQMGQEVILRCVPISNHLYFYWYRQILGQKVEFLVSFYNNEISEKSEIFDDQFSVERPDGSNFTLKIRSTKLEDSAMYFCASVQLAGREQYFGPGTRLTVT.

This chain uses TRBV3-1 with TRBJ1-5, with D possibly matching TRBD1 (5 bases). The V and J ends lost 0 bases and 2 bases respectively, with 8 bases between them. Germline CDR1 reads LGHDT; CDR2 reads YNNKEL (reference sequence). The CDR3 runs 15 residues. The DNA for the CDR3 is TGTGCCAGCAGCCAAGAGGGGACGCGCAATCAGCCCCAGCATTTT. Residues: CASSQEGTRNQPQHF.

This chain joins TRBV7-8 and TRBJ1-2, with 9 bases lining up with TRBD1. V dropped 5 bases and J dropped 4; count of bases not matched to a gene: 11. Germline V gene sequence: CDR1 SGHVS, CDR2 FQNEAQ. CDR3 length equals 16 residues. The CDR3 sequence is CASSTLRTGGVYGYTF. CDR3 in DNA: TGTGCCAGCAGCACACTACGAACAGGGGGCGTCTATGGCTACACCTTC.

At least ten counts were recorded for this clonotype. CDR3 DNA sequence: TGTGCCAGCAGCCGAAGGACAGGAGTAAATCAGCCCCAGCATTTT. It translates to CASSRRTGVNQPQHF. The V gene is TRBV28, the J gene TRBJ1-5, with 7 positions matching TRBD1. The CDR3 totals 15 residues. Trimming removed 6 bases from V and 4 bases from J; junction bases left unmatched: 9. Germline V gene sequence: CDR1 MDHEN, CDR2 SYDVKM.

This clonotype was observed a handful of times. The chain links TRBV5-4 to TRBJ2-5; TRBD1 or TRBD2 may be the D gene (6 bases each). The V gene lost 6 bases and the J gene lost 3 bases, with 18 bases spanning the gap. The CDR3 covers 15 residues. From germline, CDR1 is SGHNT and CDR2 YYREEE (reference sequence). CDR3 residues: CASILRRGSEETQYF. The CDR3 DNA follows: TGTGCCAGCATCCTTCGGAGGGGGTCGGAAGAGACCCAGTACTTC.

The V gene is TRBV5-5, the J gene TRBJ1-5, with 8 bases identical to TRBD1. The CDR3 contains 16 residues. V lost 3 bases to trimming and J lost 4 bases; unmatched junction nucleotides: 9. Germline CDR1 SGHKS, CDR2 YYEKEE (reference sequence). In DNA form, the CDR3 reads TGTGCCAGCAGCTACCTTCCGGGACAGGCGAATCAGCCCCAGCATTTT. Its translation is CASSYLPGQANQPQHF. Full variable domain (outside the CDR3, taken from reference TRBV5-5 and TRBJ1-5): DAGVTQSPTHLIKTRGQQVTLRCSPISGHKSVSWYQQVLGQGPQFIFQYYEKEERGRGNFPDRFSARQFPNYSSELNVNALLLGDSALYLCASSYLPGQANQPQHFGDGTRLSIL.

This clonotype was seen ten or more times. The chain carries TRBV30 and TRBJ1-2, with D maybe TRBD1 (5 bases). V gave up 5 bases and J gave up 0 bases, with 10 bases separating them. This CDR3 region has 13 residues. Germline CDR1 reads GTSNPN; CDR2 reads SVGIG (reference sequence). DNA of the CDR3: TGTGCCTGGGACCCCAGGGCTAACTATGGCTACACCTTC. Translated, it gives CAWDPRANYGYTF.

The CDR3 protein is CASSLHFDSWYF. The CDR3 DNA reads as TGTGCCAGCAGCTTACACTTTGACAGCTGGTACTTC. This sequence joins TRBV7-9 and TRBJ2-4; TRBD1 might be the D (5 bases). Germline assignment: CDR1 SEHNR and CDR2 FQNEAQ (reference sequence). This CDR3 contains 12 residues. The ends were cut back, 2 bases at V and 15 bases at J, with 14 bases in the middle.

In its sample, this clonotype was seen a few times. This sequence may be a read error, since a much larger clone differs from it by one base. The V gene is TRBV12-3 or TRBV12-4, the J gene TRBJ2-1; the D gene could be TRBD1 or TRBD2 (7 bases each). The CDR3 extends over 15 amino acids. The CDR3 protein is CASSWGGTAHKEQFF. CDR3 nucleotide sequence: TGTGCCAGCAGTTGGGGAGGGACAGCCCACAAGGAGCAGTTCTTC.